This T cell receptor beta chain emerged from a study of blood T cell repertoires in COVID-19. In the study overall: The origin of the acute and convalescent COVID-19 samples was the United States, Italy and Spain.

CDR1 is SGHRS and CDR2 is YFSETQ in the germline V gene. Trimming pared 4 bases from V and 1 base from J, leaving 8 bases between. The CDR3 is made up of 14 amino acids. Original analysis: Cell counts per sample came from amplifying reference gene primers. Only in-frame clones appear in the TCRdb table, and some are missing; sequencing was by immunoSEQ multiplex PCR. V, J and clone size reflect that table, while D and trimming were determined from the DNA. The sample records around 250,000 clones, around 81% being singletons. The V and J genes are TRBV5-1 and TRBJ2-2; weak D call: TRBD1 (6 bases). This TCR was sampled from a man aged 25-40 years who had recovered from COVID-19. Sequenced material: peripheral blood. The CDR3 reads CASSQGQNTGELFF. Written as DNA, the CDR3 is TGCGCCAGCAGCCAGGGACAGAACACCGGGGAGCTGTTTTTT.